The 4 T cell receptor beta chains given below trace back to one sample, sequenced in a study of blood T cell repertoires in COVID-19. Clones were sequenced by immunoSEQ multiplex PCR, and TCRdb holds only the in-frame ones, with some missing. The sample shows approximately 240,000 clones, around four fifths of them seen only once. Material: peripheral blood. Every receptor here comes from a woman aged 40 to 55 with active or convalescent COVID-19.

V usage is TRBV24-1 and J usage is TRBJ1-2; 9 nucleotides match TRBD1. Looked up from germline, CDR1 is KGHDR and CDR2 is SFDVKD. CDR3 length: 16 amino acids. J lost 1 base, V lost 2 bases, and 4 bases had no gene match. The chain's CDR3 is CATSDSAGQGNYGYTF. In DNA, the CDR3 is TGTGCCACCAGTGATTCGGCGGGACAGGGTAACTATGGCTACACCTTC.

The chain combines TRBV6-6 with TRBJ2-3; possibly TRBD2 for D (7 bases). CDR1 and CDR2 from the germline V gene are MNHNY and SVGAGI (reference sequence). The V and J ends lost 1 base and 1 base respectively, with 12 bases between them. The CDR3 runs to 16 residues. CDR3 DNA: TGTGCCAGCAGTTACTGGGGGGGCTGGGGCACAGATACGCAGTATTTT. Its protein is CASSYWGGWGTDTQYF.

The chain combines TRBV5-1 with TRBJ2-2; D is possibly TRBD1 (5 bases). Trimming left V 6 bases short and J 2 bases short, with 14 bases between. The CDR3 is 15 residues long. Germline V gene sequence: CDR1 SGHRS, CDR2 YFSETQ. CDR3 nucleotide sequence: TGCGCCAGCAAGACCGCAGGACAAAACACCGGGGAGCTGTTTTTT. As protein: CASKTAGQNTGELFF.

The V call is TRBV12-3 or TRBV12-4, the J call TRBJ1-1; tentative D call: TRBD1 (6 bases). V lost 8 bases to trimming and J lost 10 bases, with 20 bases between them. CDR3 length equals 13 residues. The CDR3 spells CASQGTPVEGAFF. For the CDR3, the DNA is TGTGCCAGCCAAGGGACACCGGTTGAGGGAGCTTTCTTT.